This T cell receptor (beta chain) comes out of a study of vaccination effects on CD4 cells after COVID-19. The data were produced by immunoSEQ multiplex PCR, yet TCRdb's version contains in-frame clones alone and is incomplete. This sample carries 65,000 to 90,000 clones, about 73% of them seen once, and the ten largest clones take approximately 2.4%. CDR1 is SGHTA, CDR2 FQGNSA, per germline. The J segment lost 3 bases and the V segment lost 5 bases, leaving 5 bases of the junction unmatched. The CDR3 is 15 residues long. Comment on this clone: What it binds is not known.

Study-wide results and limits: Marked clonal contraction of infection- and vaccine-induced clones was seen late after vaccination.

Investigators separated out CD4+ T cells once 10 days of culture had passed. Each person got two doses of an mRNA SARS-CoV-2 vaccine, BNT162b2 or mRNA-1273. The healthy vaccine recipients, who had no prior SARS-CoV-2 infection, showed negative nucleocapsid antibodies. Half the medium was swapped for IL-2 medium on days 3 and 7. The V and J genes are TRBV7-2 and TRBJ2-1; 9 bases match TRBD2. The TCR sequence derives from a human donor who received a COVID-19 vaccine. Here the sequenced sample was CD4+ T cells from PBMCs cultured without peptide, taken after COVID-19 vaccination. CDR3 in DNA: TGTGCCAGCAGCCCACTAGCGGGCCTCTACAATGAGCAGTTCTTC. This translates into CASSPLAGLYNEQFF.